This T cell receptor beta chain was recovered during a study of beta chain features in type 1 diabetes (dated by TCRdb to between 2017 and 2018). About the investigation overall: Mean age, gender distribution, total cell number and subset yield were not different between patients and healthy donors. A total of about 100 million sorted cells were examined across all samples, and RNA yield correlated strongly with the number of cells per subset. Whereas all 30 or so donors provided naive and central memory subsets, regulatory and stem cell-like memory subsets were isolated from just 8 patients and roughly 8 healthy donors. The study compared the TCRB repertoires of sorted circulating CD4+ T cell subsets in recently diagnosed type 1 diabetes patients with those in matched healthy donors. Overall study outcomes, separate from this receptor: HLA sub-analyses involved small numbers of individuals, so any influence of HLA type on TCRB rearrangement remained unresolved. At VDJ recombination sites, patients with type 1 diabetes made fewer insertions and deleted more nucleotides, a pattern implying thymic rearrangement abnormalities. Shorter templates might be favored by PCR, yet because patient and control samples were amplified and corrected together, any such skew would affect both groups equally. Because cDNA was sequenced instead of genomic DNA, activated cells with high expression could be over-represented, although the groups did not differ in activation or CD3 levels. Naive, central memory and regulatory TCRB repertoires appeared to be more alike among patients than among healthy donors. A moderate but significant shortening of TCRB CDR3 length was observed in type 1 diabetes patients in all four CD4+ subsets.

A single peripheral blood draw of about 116 mL on average was collected from each donor into heparinised tubes. A BD FACSAria II and a panel including CD45RO, CCR7, CD25, CD127, CD95 and CD27 were used to sort naive, central memory, regulatory and stem cell-like memory CD4+ T cells. All sorted populations exceeded 95% purity. PBMCs were separated immediately by Lymphoprep density gradient centrifugation and were stained directly, without being cultured. Samples were stained and sorted in pairs, with one healthy donor and one patient per experiment, so that batch effects were minimized. There are a few counts of this clone. Its antigen is currently not known. Per-nucleotide qualities are absent, and no much larger clonotype sits a single base away. The entire isolated RNA was reverse transcribed using the High Capacity cDNA Reverse Transcription Kit, and thus expressed TCRB transcripts were sequenced. Naive, central memory and regulatory T cell samples underwent deep immunoSEQ sequencing, averaging about 3.57 million total reads per sample. Sorted cells were lysed in RLT buffer and RNA was extracted with DNase-treated RNeasy Micro or Mini kits, depending on cell number. To prevent cross-contamination, every cell subset was processed on its own, while patient and healthy donor samples were processed together. The immunoSEQ multiplex PCR was used to amplify TCRB sequences from cDNA, yielding 87-bp fragments that span the CDR3 region. Sequencing of the amplicons was done on the Illumina HiSeq platform. In the paper's pipeline: PCR bias was computationally corrected using synthetic template baselines, reads within Hamming distance 2 were collapsed, and singletons that could not be merged were discarded. Reads were aligned to IMGT to assign V, D and J genes, CDR3 length, and insertions or deletions at six rearrangement sites. Within each subset, clonotype counts were normalized to sorted cell number, after which true diversity and Gini coefficients were computed with the tcR R package. Repertoire sharing was quantified using the overlap coefficient calculated on TCRB nucleotide sequences. Out-of-frame TCRB sequences from naive cells were analyzed as a proxy for the pre-selection repertoire. This immuneACCESS table, as held by TCRdb, lists in-frame sequences with V and J called but not all clones. Of the missing ones, under half trace to an unresolved V gene in checked studies; the others have no known cause. That table furnishes V, J and clone size, whereas the DNA furnished D and trimming. Here the sample has 200,000 to 300,000 clones; approximately 20% occur a single time. The ten largest clones represent 0.028% of the sample.

Sequencing was performed on naive CD4+ T cells from blood. The sample's cell subset or site, from its label and the paper: true naive CD4+ T cells. The clonotype was recovered from a woman in her forties with type 1 diabetes.

The sequenced DNA: TGTGCCAGCTCACCTTGGTCGGTTACAGGGAATTTCAATGAGCAGTTCTTC. Its protein is CASSPWSVTGNFNEQFF. The V and J segments used are TRBV18 and TRBJ2-1; the best D guess is TRBD1, with 6 bases matching. Trimming costs V 3 bases and J 6 bases, and their ends lie 21 bases apart. CDR1 is given as KGHSH and CDR2 as LQKENI, both from the germline V gene. Inclusive of the bounding cysteine and phenylalanine, the CDR3 is 17 residues long. Only the CDR3 portion is preserved as DNA: 51 bases, with reading frame beginning at the first base.